This passage covers 28 T cell receptor beta chains from one sample sequenced in a study of cytomegalovirus exposure and HLA in healthy donors. The PCR made use of 60 Vbeta and 13 Jbeta primers. Method: immunoSEQ multiplex PCR; TCRdb's copy keeps in-frame clones and lacks some. The sample contains tens of thousands of clones, approximately 78% of which appear only once. The sample consisted of PBMCs. All receptors derive from a male donor in good health and CMV-seropositive.

This clone was found a few times. The chain joins TRBV19 to TRBJ2-2; 7 bases are a match to TRBD2. Germline V gene sequence: CDR1 LNHDA, CDR2 SQIVND (reference sequence). V gave up 5 bases and J gave up 4 bases; unmatched junction bases: 7. CDR3 length: 15 amino acids. The CDR3 here is CASSPRASGTGELFF. The CDR3 DNA reads TGTGCCAGTAGTCCCCGGGCTAGCGGCACCGGGGAGCTGTTTTTT.

The chain carries TRBV28 and TRBJ1-2; TRBD1 agrees at 8 bases. V dropped 6 bases and J dropped 1; count of bases not matched to a gene: 13. CDR3 size: 17 residues. The germline V gene encodes CDR1 MDHEN and CDR2 SYDVKM. Written as DNA, the CDR3 is TGTGCCAGCAGCACCCCCCGGGGACAGGTTATTAACTATGGCTACACCTTC. Translating it yields CASSTPRGQVINYGYTF.

This sequence joins TRBV6-5 and TRBJ1-5; the match to TRBD1 covers 10 bases. Germline loops: CDR1 MNHEY, CDR2 SVGAGI. The CDR3 contains 15 residues. The trim removed 6 bases at V and 3 bases at J, leaving 5 bases unmatched. CDR3 in amino acids: CASRRDRGNNQPQHF. The CDR3 DNA sequence: TGTGCCAGCAGAAGGGACAGGGGTAACAATCAGCCCCAGCATTTT.

The CDR3 is CASSLDTGGRTEAFF. The CDR3 bases are TGTGCCAGCAGCTTAGACACAGGGGGCAGGACTGAAGCTTTCTTT. The V gene is TRBV11-2, the J gene TRBJ1-1; TRBD1 aligns across 9 bases. CDR3 size: 15 residues. V lost 0 bases to trimming and J lost 5 bases; unmatched junction nucleotides: 4. CDR1 and CDR2 (germline): SGHAT, FQNNGV.

The V gene is TRBV7-9, the J gene TRBJ2-5; D not resolved. CDR1 is SEHNR, CDR2 FQNEAQ, per germline (reference sequence). CDR3 length: 16 residues. V was clipped by 2 bases and J by 2 bases, with 15 bases between them. The CDR3 sequence is CASSLFALSIQETQYF. The DNA for the CDR3 is TGTGCCAGCAGCTTATTCGCACTATCTATACAAGAGACCCAGTACTTC.

The genes are TRBV19 and TRBJ1-5, with TRBD1 matching over 7 bases. The CDR3 sequence is 15 residues long. The germline gives CDR1 LNHDA, CDR2 SQIVND (reference sequence). V dropped 4 bases and J dropped 4; count of bases not matched to a gene: 7. As DNA, the CDR3 is TGTGCCAGTAGTACTACAGGGGCCCAAAATCAGCCCCAGCATTTT. Translated, it gives CASSTTGAQNQPQHF.

The rearrangement links TRBV13 to TRBJ2-5; 14 bases are shared with TRBD2. This CDR3 contains 17 residues. Germline V CDR1 and CDR2: PRHDT, FYEKMQ (reference sequence). V shed 5 bases and J 3 bases; nucleotides not matched to a gene: 8. The CDR3: CASSTGLAGEEEETQYF. In DNA, the CDR3 is TGTGCCAGCAGCACGGGACTAGCGGGGGAAGAGGAAGAGACCCAGTACTTC.

The chain uses TRBV4-2 and TRBJ2-5; 7 bases align to TRBD2. CDR1 and CDR2 from the germline V gene are LGHNA and YNFKEQ. J lost 3 bases, V lost 4 bases, and 14 bases had no gene match. The CDR3 loop spans 17 amino acids. CDR3 bases: TGTGCCAGCAGCCCCGGTTCGGTTTTGGGGGGGGAAGAGACCCAGTACTTC. Protein product: CASSPGSVLGGEETQYF.

This chain uses TRBV5-4 with TRBJ2-2; 13 bases map to TRBD2. Germline values: CDR1 SGHNT, CDR2 YYREEE (reference sequence). Losses at the gene ends were 4 bases for V and 2 bases for J; bases not matched to a gene: 2. The CDR3 contains 16 residues. CDR3 in amino acids: CASSAGLAGNTGELFF. DNA for the CDR3: TGTGCCAGCAGCGCGGGACTAGCGGGAAACACCGGGGAGCTGTTTTTT.

V usage is TRBV7-2 and J usage is TRBJ2-7; D might be TRBD2 (5 bases). This CDR3 has 12 residues. Trimming cost V 3 bases and J 4 bases, with 7 bases left between them. The germline CDR1 and CDR2 sequences are SGHTA and FQGNSA. The CDR3 nucleotides read TGTGCCAGCAGCTTGACTACATACGAGCAGTACTTC. Translated: CASSLTTYEQYF. The full variable domain, in which reference TRBV7-2 and TRBJ2-7 provide the parts outside the CDR3, is GAGVSQSPSNKVTEKGKDVELRCDPISGHTALYWYRQSLGQGLEFLIYFQGNSAPDKSGLPSDRFSAERTGGSVSTLTIQRTQQEDSAVYLCASSLTTYEQYFGPGTRLTVT.

V is TRBV5-1 and J is TRBJ2-3; D unclear. Per germline, CDR1 SGHRS and CDR2 YFSETQ. This CDR3 is built from 13 residues. Trimming removed 2 bases from V and 2 bases from J, with 6 bases in between. The CDR3 reads CASSLQITDTQYF. Written as DNA, the CDR3 is TGCGCCAGCAGCTTACAAATCACAGATACGCAGTATTTT.

V gene TRBV28 combines with J gene TRBJ1-1; D ambiguous. Germline V CDR1 and CDR2: MDHEN, SYDVKM. V gave up 8 bases and J gave up 4 bases, with 8 bases separating them. This CDR3 contains 11 residues. As DNA, the CDR3 is TGTGCCAGCGGACTGAGCACTGAAGCTTTCTTT. It translates to CASGLSTEAFF.

The chain carries TRBV4-1 and TRBJ1-5, with 9 nucleotides matching TRBD1. The CDR3 consists of 17 residues. After removal of 4 bases from V and 8 bases from J, the junction contained 15 bases not matched to a gene. The germline V gene has CDR1 MGHRA and CDR2 YSYEKL. CDR3 loop: CASSPLVGQGSGEPQHF. The DNA for the CDR3 is TGCGCCAGCAGCCCACTAGTGGGACAGGGATCCGGCGAGCCCCAGCATTTT.

V gene TRBV5-4 combines with J gene TRBJ1-6; weak D call: TRBD1 (6 bases). The V gene lost 9 bases and the J gene lost 6 bases, with 22 bases spanning the gap. The CDR3 covers 16 residues. The germline gives CDR1 SGHNT, CDR2 YYREEE (reference sequence). The DNA of the CDR3 is TGTGCCAACTATAATTGGCCGGGACACTCTAATTCACCCCTCCACTTT. Its protein product is CANYNWPGHSNSPLHF.

There are a few counts of this clone. The chain employs TRBV27 and TRBJ2-7; 7 bases are shared with TRBD2. Germline lookup yields CDR1 MNHEY and CDR2 SMNVEV (reference sequence). V gave up 6 bases and J gave up 6 bases; unmatched junction bases: 14. The CDR3 is made up of 15 amino acids. CDR3 loop: CASSPGGLYEGEQYF. The CDR3 DNA reads TGTGCCAGCAGCCCCGGGGGACTATATGAAGGCGAGCAGTACTTC.

The rearrangement joins TRBV12-5 to TRBJ2-3; D not resolved. The CDR3 length is 15 residues. V was trimmed by 0 bases and J by 0 bases, leaving 7 bases between them. Germline-derived CDR1 and CDR2 are LGHNT and FRNRAP. CDR3 sequence (DNA): TGTGCTAGTGGTTTGGTAAGAGCTAGCACAGATACGCAGTATTTT. Translation: CASGLVRASTDTQYF. Filled out from reference TRBV12-5 and TRBJ2-3, the complete variable domain reads DARVTQTPRHKVTEMGQEVTMRCQPILGHNTVFWYRQTMMQGLELLAYFRNRAPLDDSGMPKDRFSAEMPDATLATLKIQPSEPRDSAVYFCASGLVRASTDTQYFGPGTRLTVL.

The rearrangement uses TRBV9 and TRBJ1-5, with D perhaps TRBD1 (5 bases). The CDR3 has 13 amino acids. Germline lookup yields CDR1 SGDLS and CDR2 YYNGEE. V gave up 2 bases and J gave up 4 bases, with 7 bases separating them. The CDR3 sequence is CASSVTENQPQHF. The DNA of the CDR3 is TGTGCCAGCAGCGTGACAGAAAATCAGCCCCAGCATTTT.

This CDR3 reads CASSQVRQGWLEQYF. CDR3 nucleotides: TGTGCCAGCAGCCAAGTGCGCCAGGGTTGGCTCGAGCAGTACTTC. V is TRBV14 and J is TRBJ2-7, with D possibly being TRBD1 (5 bases). The CDR3 is made up of 15 amino acids. Germline V gives CDR1 SGHDN, CDR2 FVKESK. Between the trimmed V and J ends, which lost 1 base and 6 bases, there was a span of 16 bases.

V and J are TRBV29-1 and TRBJ2-1; no definite D call. CDR1 is SQVTM and CDR2 is ANQGSEA in the germline V gene. This CDR3 region has 11 residues. The V end lost 4 bases, the J end lost 3 bases, and 4 bases lay between the germline ends. The CDR3 coding sequence is TGCAGCGTTGTCTTCTACAATGAGCAGTTCTTC. As protein: CSVVFYNEQFF.

This clone was found a few times. V and J are TRBV7-7 and TRBJ2-7; tentatively, D is TRBD1 (6 bases). The CDR3 has 13 residues. Trimming pared 5 bases from V and 1 base from J, leaving 9 bases between. Germline V gene data show CDR1 as SSHAT and CDR2 as FNYEAQ (reference sequence). CDR3 sequence: CASSPGQSYEQYF. CDR3 in DNA: TGTGCCAGCAGCCCAGGACAGTCCTACGAGCAGTACTTC.

The J gene is TRBJ2-2, the V gene TRBV6-4; TRBD1 matches at 7 bases. CDR1 is MRHNA, CDR2 SNTAGT, per germline. CDR3 length equals 14 residues. With V trimmed by 2 bases and J by 5 bases, 2 bases remained unmatched. The CDR3 spells CASSDGTETGELFF. CDR3 in DNA: TGTGCCAGCAGTGACGGGACAGAAACCGGGGAGCTGTTTTTT.

This chain uses TRBV7-3 with TRBJ2-7; maybe TRBD1 (6 bases). Trimming removed 3 bases at V and 5 bases at J, with 17 bases between. Germline lookup yields CDR1 SGHTA and CDR2 FQGTGA. CDR3 length equals 15 residues. The CDR3 loop is CASSLLAGDNHEQYF. The CDR3, as DNA: TGTGCCAGCAGCTTGCTAGCTGGGGACAACCACGAGCAGTACTTC.

This clone was counted a single time. This chain links TRBV5-4 with TRBJ2-7, with a possible D match to TRBD1 (5 bases). The germline V and J ends were trimmed by 3 bases and 0 bases, with 7 bases remaining between them. Per germline, CDR1 SGHNT and CDR2 YYREEE (reference sequence). CDR3 size: 13 residues. CDR3 sequence: CASSYRGSYEQYF. The CDR3 bases are TGTGCCAGCAGCTATAGGGGCTCCTACGAGCAGTACTTC.

The chain employs TRBV30 and TRBJ1-4; D is uncertain. The CDR3 totals 12 residues. The germline V gene encodes CDR1 GTSNPN and CDR2 SVGIG (reference sequence). The V and J ends lost 4 bases and 5 bases respectively, with 8 bases between them. CDR3 nucleotide sequence: TGTGCCTGGATTAAGACAAATGAAAAACTGTTTTTT. Its translation: CAWIKTNEKLFF.

The V and J genes are TRBV25-1 and TRBJ1-5; 9 bases are a match to TRBD1. Looked up from germline, CDR1 is MGHDK and CDR2 is SYGVNS. With 5 bases clipped from V and 0 bases from J, the junction kept 11 bases outside the gene matches. The length of the CDR3 is 18 residues. The CDR3 DNA reads as TGTGCCAGCAGTTTACCGGGACAGGGATATTATAGCAATCAGCCCCAGCATTTT. Protein sequence: CASSLPGQGYYSNQPQHF.

The gene calls are TRBV30 and TRBJ2-5, with D hard to call. The DNA end lines up better with TRBJ2-7; the J call may be wrong. The V gene's germline CDR1 is GTSNPN and CDR2 SVGIG (reference sequence). CDR3 size: 12 residues. The CDR3: CAWTSGPYEQYF. In DNA, the CDR3 is TGTGCCTGGACATCAGGCCCCTACGAGCAGTACTTC.

The chain carries TRBV6-6 and TRBJ2-2; D may be TRBD2 (6 bases). The CDR3 extends over 14 amino acids. V was trimmed by 1 base and J by 5 bases, leaving 8 bases between them. The germline V gene has CDR1 MNHNY and CDR2 SVGAGI (reference sequence). The CDR3 loop reads CASSYWRETGELFF. CDR3 in DNA: TGTGCCAGCAGTTACTGGAGGGAAACCGGGGAGCTGTTTTTT.

A few counts support this clone. This chain joins TRBV28 and TRBJ2-7; maybe TRBD1 (5 bases). Germline lookup yields CDR1 MDHEN and CDR2 SYDVKM. V lost 0 bases and J lost 2, with 11 bases in between. The CDR3 consists of 15 residues. Here the CDR3 reads CASSLWDTTPYEQYF. The DNA of the CDR3 is TGTGCCAGCAGTTTATGGGACACCACCCCCTACGAGCAGTACTTC.